One and the same sample provided the 27 T cell receptor beta chains below, sequenced in a study of T cell changes during pregnancy in multiple sclerosis (dated by TCRdb to about 2019). Libraries came from the immunoSEQ multiplex PCR assay. The clones in this table, taken by TCRdb from immuneACCESS, are in-frame only. Not every clone is retained; where verified, under half of the shortfall comes from an unresolved V gene, and the cause of the rest is unknown. The sample records about 36,000 clones, about 91% of which are singletons. The ten largest clones represent around 0.48% of the sample. The starting material was CD4+ T cells from peripheral blood mononuclear cells, obtained after pregnancy. These receptors all come from a female donor with multiple sclerosis, enrolled in a pregnancy study.

V is TRBV15 and J is TRBJ2-2; D is perhaps TRBD1 (5 bases). Germline V gene lookup returns CDR1 LNHNV and CDR2 YYDKDF (reference sequence). The CDR3 sequence is 15 residues long. The V gene lost 0 bases and the J gene lost 2 bases, with 7 bases spanning the gap. The DNA for the CDR3 is TGTGCCACCAGCAGAGAGCGGACAAACACCGGGGAGCTGTTTTTT. Translation: CATSRERTNTGELFF.

The CDR3 loop is CASSERTGRVEAFF. The CDR3 bases are TGTGCCAGCAGTGAACGGACAGGGAGGGTTGAAGCTTTCTTT. J is TRBJ1-1 and V is TRBV6-1, with 8 bases that match TRBD1. The CDR3 is made up of 14 amino acids. CDR1 is MNHNS and CDR2 is SASEGT in the germline V gene. With 2 bases clipped from V and 7 bases from J, the junction kept 6 bases outside the gene matches.

The V gene is TRBV5-8, the J gene TRBJ2-3, with 11 nucleotides matching TRBD1. Germline loops: CDR1 SGHTS, CDR2 YDEGEE. The CDR3 totals 15 residues. V was clipped by 2 bases and J by 3 bases; unmatched bases: 2. CDR3 sequence (DNA): TGTGCCAGCAGCTTCGGACAGGGGGCTACAGATACGCAGTATTTT. This encodes CASSFGQGATDTQYF.

This clone was detected only once. CDR3 residues: CASSPTRGYGYTF. Written as DNA, the CDR3 is TGTGCCAGCAGTCCAACTCGGGGCTATGGCTACACCTTC. The chain uses TRBV28 and TRBJ1-2; D is unclear. Germline CDR1 is MDHEN and CDR2 is SYDVKM. The CDR3 is 13 residues long. Between the trimmed V and J ends, which lost 5 bases and 4 bases, there was a span of 11 bases.

The gene calls are TRBV27 and TRBJ2-7; D is possibly TRBD1 (5 bases). Trimming stripped 2 bases from V and 2 bases from J, with 16 bases between. Germline CDR1 and CDR2: MNHEY and SMNVEV (reference sequence). The CDR3 consists of 16 residues. The CDR3 reads CASSLKFDSETYEQYF. The DNA of the CDR3 is TGTGCCAGCAGTTTAAAATTCGACAGCGAGACCTACGAGCAGTACTTC.

The chain carries TRBV28 and TRBJ2-1; 8 nucleotides agree with TRBD2. Losses at the gene ends were 5 bases for V and 0 bases for J; bases not matched to a gene: 3. Germline V gene data show CDR1 as MDHEN and CDR2 as SYDVKM. The CDR3 is made up of 15 amino acids. The CDR3 DNA reads TGTGCCAGCAGTATCAGCGGGAGCTCCTACAATGAGCAGTTCTTC. Its protein is CASSISGSSYNEQFF.

The chain has TRBV19 and TRBJ2-2; weak D call: TRBD1 (5 bases). Trimming pared 7 bases from V and 2 bases from J, leaving 20 bases between. This CDR3 is 17 amino acids long. The germline CDR1 and CDR2 sequences are LNHDA and SQIVND (reference sequence). CDR3 residues: CASKGRVGRLNTGELFF. CDR3 bases: TGTGCCAGTAAGGGGCGCGTGGGCAGACTCAACACCGGGGAGCTGTTTTTT.

The rearrangement uses TRBV14 and TRBJ2-7; 8 positions match TRBD2. The V and J ends lost 4 bases and 2 bases, in that order; junction bases with no gene match: 7. The CDR3 spans 15 residues. Germline CDR1 and CDR2: SGHDN and FVKESK. CDR3 sequence: CASSRITSGAYEQYF. As DNA, the CDR3 is TGTGCCAGCAGCCGCATTACTAGCGGTGCCTACGAGCAGTACTTC.

The chain employs TRBV7-3 and TRBJ2-6; D is unclear. V shed 5 bases and J shed 1 base, with 3 bases lying between them. The V gene's germline CDR1 is SGHTA and CDR2 FQGTGA. The length of the CDR3 is 13 residues. Here the CDR3 reads CASSPSGANVLTF. The CDR3 region has the DNA TGTGCCAGCAGCCCGTCTGGGGCCAACGTCCTGACTTTC. The full variable domain, with the rest looked up from reference TRBV7-3 and TRBJ2-6, is GAGVSQTPSNKVTEKGKYVELRCDPISGHTALYWYRQSLGQGPEFLIYFQGTGAADDSGLPNDRFFAVRPEGSVSTLKIQRTERGDSAVYLCASSPSGANVLTFGAGSRLTVL.

The chain is built from TRBV21-1 and TRBJ1-5; TRBD1, as called in the table, went unchecked against the DNA. TRBV21-1 is noted as a pseudogene. The CDR3 consists of 18 residues. The CDR3 region is CASSTPDRAIGINQPQHF. CDR3 in DNA: TGTGCCAGCAGCACGCCGGACAGGGCCATAGGGATCAATCAGCCCCAGCATTTT.

The chain joins TRBV19 to TRBJ1-4; D not certain. The CDR3 sequence is 17 residues long. The germline V gene encodes CDR1 LNHDA and CDR2 SQIVND (reference sequence). V lost 0 bases and J lost 8, with 19 bases in between. CDR3 coding DNA: TGTGCCAGTAGTATAGATAGCGGCGGCTATAGGGTCGAAAAACTGTTTTTT. It specifies CASSIDSGGYRVEKLFF.

The sample holds one count of this clone. V and J are TRBV27 and TRBJ1-2; TRBD1 matches 9 bases. The trim removed 4 bases at V and 8 bases at J, leaving 5 bases unmatched. Germline V gives CDR1 MNHEY, CDR2 SMNVEV (reference sequence). CDR3 length: 13 residues. The CDR3, as DNA: TGTGCCAGCAGTTCACAGGGGGCGCCAGGCTACACCTTC. Translated, it gives CASSSQGAPGYTF.

The chain uses TRBV11-2 and TRBJ2-5; the D gene is possibly TRBD2 (6 bases). V lost 5 bases and J 1 base, leaving 17 bases between the germline ends. The CDR3 runs to 16 residues. Germline loops: CDR1 SGHAT, CDR2 FQNNGV. The CDR3 protein is CASSPTPLAIQETQYF. The CDR3, as DNA: TGTGCCAGCAGCCCCACGCCCCTAGCGATCCAAGAGACCCAGTACTTC. Combining the CDR3 with reference TRBV11-2 and TRBJ2-5 gives the whole variable domain EAGVAQSPRYKIIEKRQSVAFWCNPISGHATLYWYQQILGQGPKLLIQFQNNGVVDDSQLPKDRFSAERLKGVDSTLKIQPAKLEDSAVYLCASSPTPLAIQETQYFGPGTRLLVL.

This clone was seen just once. The chain combines TRBV18 with TRBJ2-5; perhaps TRBD2 as D (6 bases). This CDR3 contains 14 residues. Germline values: CDR1 KGHSH, CDR2 LQKENI. Trimming pared 4 bases from V and 5 bases from J, leaving 14 bases between. The CDR3 coding sequence is TGTGCCAGCTCACGCGGAGGGGAGAAGGAGACCCAGTACTTC. It yields the protein CASSRGGEKETQYF.

The chain links TRBV4-1 to TRBJ2-1; the D gene is possibly TRBD2 (6 bases). The CDR3 is made up of 15 amino acids. The V and J ends lost 1 base and 5 bases respectively, with 12 bases between them. The V gene's germline CDR1 is MGHRA and CDR2 YSYEKL. The CDR3 reads CASSQAPGLNNEQFF. The CDR3, as DNA: TGCGCCAGCAGCCAAGCTCCGGGACTTAACAATGAGCAGTTCTTC.

The gene calls are TRBV19 and TRBJ2-1; D perhaps matches TRBD2 (6 bases). CDR1 LNHDA and CDR2 SQIVND come from the germline V gene (reference sequence). Deletions cut 5 bases from V and 0 bases from J, with 14 bases between. CDR3 size: 16 residues. The CDR3 sequence is CASSSGRSSSYNEQFF. The CDR3 nucleotides read TGTGCCAGTAGTTCTGGGAGGTCTAGCTCCTACAATGAGCAGTTCTTC.

The chain employs TRBV5-1 and TRBJ1-3; D not resolved. Trimming removed 1 base from V and 8 bases from J, with 13 bases in between. This CDR3 contains 14 residues. Germline-derived CDR1 and CDR2 are SGHRS and YFSETQ. For the CDR3, the DNA is TGCGCCAGCAGCTTGCTCAGTTACGGAGACACCATATATTTT. Translation: CASSLLSYGDTIYF.

V and J are TRBV5-5 and TRBJ1-3; D possibly corresponds to TRBD1 (6 bases). This CDR3 is 17 amino acids long. CDR1 and CDR2 from the germline V gene are SGHKS and YYEKEE (reference sequence). Trimming pared 4 bases from V and 0 bases from J, leaving 17 bases between. The CDR3 protein is CASSLTTYRDSGNTIYF. The CDR3 region has the DNA TGTGCCAGCAGCCTCACGACCTACAGGGACTCTGGAAACACCATATATTTT.

The chain uses TRBV5-4 and TRBJ2-7, with 11 positions matching TRBD2. Germline V gene data show CDR1 as SGHNT and CDR2 as YYREEE (reference sequence). The trim removed 4 bases at V and 5 bases at J, leaving 11 bases unmatched. The CDR3 is 16 amino acids. The CDR3 region has the DNA TGTGCCAGCAGCACCGCTAGCGGGAGGTTTTACCACGAGCAGTACTTC. Its protein product is CASSTASGRFYHEQYF.

The chain links TRBV19 to TRBJ1-2; D possibly corresponds to TRBD1 (5 bases). The CDR3 is 13 amino acids. CDR1 and CDR2 (germline): LNHDA, SQIVND (reference sequence). Trimming stripped 5 bases from V and 4 bases from J, with 11 bases between. CDR3 sequence reads: CASSGRAFYGYTF. Written as DNA, the CDR3 is TGTGCCAGTAGTGGCAGGGCGTTCTATGGCTACACCTTC. Looking up the rest from reference TRBV19 and TRBJ1-2 gives the full variable domain: DGGITQSPKYLFRKEGQNVTLSCEQNLNHDAMYWYRQDPGQGLRLIYYSQIVNDFQKGDIAEGYSVSREKKESFPLTVTSAQKNPTAFYLCASSGRAFYGYTFGSGTRLTVV.

V usage is TRBV19 and J usage is TRBJ1-1; TRBD1 matches 9 bases. Germline V CDR1 and CDR2: LNHDA, SQIVND (reference sequence). The CDR3 is 14 amino acids. V trimming: 9 bases; J trimming: 10 bases; junction bases outside the gene matches: 15. The CDR3 here is CASSGAGQGRAAFF. DNA of the CDR3: TGTGCCAGCAGTGGTGCCGGACAGGGGCGCGCAGCTTTCTTT.

The chain recombines TRBV29-1 with TRBJ1-1; a possible D gene is TRBD1 (5 bases). The germline V gene encodes CDR1 SQVTM and CDR2 ANQGSEA. This CDR3 has 12 amino acids. Trimming left V 5 bases short and J 6 bases short, with 13 bases between. CDR3 nucleotide sequence: TGCAGCGTTATGGGGGGTTTTGCTGAAGCTTTCTTT. Residues: CSVMGGFAEAFF.

The chain is built from TRBV4-1 and TRBJ2-3; 12 positions match TRBD2. CDR1 and CDR2 from the germline V gene are MGHRA and YSYEKL. Trimming cost V 2 bases and J 4 bases; bases outside gene matches: 4. This CDR3 is built from 16 residues. CDR3 DNA: TGCGCCAGCAGCCAACTGACTAGCGGGAGTGCAGATACGCAGTATTTT. This gives the protein CASSQLTSGSADTQYF.

This rearrangement joins TRBV7-2 to TRBJ2-1; TRBD2 matches at 9 bases. CDR3 length equals 16 residues. Unmatched junction bases numbered 10, after V lost 4 bases and J lost 6 bases. Germline values: CDR1 SGHTA, CDR2 FQGNSA. CDR3 DNA: TGTGCCAGCAGCTCACGTCTAGCGGGGAGGTTCAATGAGCAGTTCTTC. The encoded protein is CASSSRLAGRFNEQFF.

In DNA form, the CDR3 reads TGCGCCAGCAGCCGTCCCGGGGGACAGGGTGGAGAGCAGTACTTC. This gives the protein CASSRPGGQGGEQYF. V gene TRBV5-1 combines with J gene TRBJ2-7; 9 bases line up with TRBD1. Germline trimming cut 4 bases from V and 7 bases from J; bases unmatched to any gene: 12. Germline V gene lookup returns CDR1 SGHRS and CDR2 YFSETQ. The length of the CDR3 is 15 residues.

This clone was seen a few times. The rearrangement uses TRBV19 and TRBJ1-5; maybe TRBD1 (6 bases). Germline CDR1 and CDR2: LNHDA and SQIVND (reference sequence). This CDR3 comprises 16 residues. V was shortened by 3 bases and J by 2 bases, with 14 bases between the two germline ends. The CDR3, as DNA: TGTGCCAGTAGTATTTCCAGGGGCAGGGGCAATCAGCCCCAGCATTTT. It is translated as CASSISRGRGNQPQHF. Based on the CDR3 plus reference TRBV19 and TRBJ1-5, the full variable domain is DGGITQSPKYLFRKEGQNVTLSCEQNLNHDAMYWYRQDPGQGLRLIYYSQIVNDFQKGDIAEGYSVSREKKESFPLTVTSAQKNPTAFYLCASSISRGRGNQPQHFGDGTRLSIL.

This clone was seen a single time. This chain joins TRBV9 and TRBJ2-2; D is possibly TRBD1 (5 bases). Germline-derived CDR1 and CDR2 are SGDLS and YYNGEE. V was clipped by 0 bases and J by 2 bases, with 17 bases between them. This CDR3 contains 18 residues. The CDR3 loop is CASSVGWGREANTGELFF. The CDR3 bases are TGTGCCAGCAGCGTAGGCTGGGGCAGGGAAGCCAACACCGGGGAGCTGTTTTTT.